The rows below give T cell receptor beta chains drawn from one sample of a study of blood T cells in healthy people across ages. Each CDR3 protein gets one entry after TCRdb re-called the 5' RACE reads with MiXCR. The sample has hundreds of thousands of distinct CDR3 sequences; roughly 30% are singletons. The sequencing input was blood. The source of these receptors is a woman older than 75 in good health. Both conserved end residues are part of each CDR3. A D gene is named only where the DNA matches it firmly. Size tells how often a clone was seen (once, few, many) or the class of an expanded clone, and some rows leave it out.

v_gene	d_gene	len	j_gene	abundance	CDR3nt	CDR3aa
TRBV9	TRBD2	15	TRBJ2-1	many	TGTGCCAGCAGCGCCAGACTAGCGGAGTACAATGAGCAGTTCTTC	CASSARLAEYNEQFF
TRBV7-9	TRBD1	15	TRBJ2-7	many	TGTGCCAGCAGCTTTGACGGGACAGGGGACTACGAGCAGTACTTC	CASSFDGTGDYEQYF
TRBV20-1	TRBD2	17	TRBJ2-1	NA	TGCAGTGCGCCAATGTCAACTCGGGGGGTTGTTGCCAATGAGCAGTTCTTC	CSAPMSTRGVVANEQFF
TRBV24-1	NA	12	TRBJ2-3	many	TGTGCCACCAGTGATTTAACCCGACAGCAGTATTTT	CATSDLTRQQYF
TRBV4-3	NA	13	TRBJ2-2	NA	TGCGCCAGCAGCCAAATACAGGGAAGGGAGCTGTTTTTT	CASSQIQGRELFF
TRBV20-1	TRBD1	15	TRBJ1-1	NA	TGCAGTGCTAGATCAGGGGGCGCGGGGAACACTGAAGCTTTCTTT	CSARSGGAGNTEAFF
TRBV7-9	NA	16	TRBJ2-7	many	TGTGCCAGCAGCTTAGATATGGCGGGGGCTTGGGACGAGCAGTACTTC	CASSLDMAGAWDEQYF
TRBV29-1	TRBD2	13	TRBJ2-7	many	TGCAGCGCTACAGGGACTAGCGGGGTCGAGCAGTACTTC	CSATGTSGVEQYF
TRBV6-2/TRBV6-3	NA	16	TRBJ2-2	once	TGTGCCAGCAGGATCAGGAAATTCGTGGACACCGGGGAGCTGTTTTTT	CASRIRKFVDTGELFF
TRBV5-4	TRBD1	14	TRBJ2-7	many	TGTGCCAGCAGCCGACGGACAGGGGGCTACGAGCAGTACTTC	CASSRRTGGYEQYF
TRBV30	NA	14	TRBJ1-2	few	TGTGCCTGGAGCCTCAGTCGGGGCGGCTATGGCTACACCTTC	CAWSLSRGGYGYTF
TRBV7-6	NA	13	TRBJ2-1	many	TGTGCCAGCAGCTTGTACGGACGCAATGAGCAGTTCTTC	CASSLYGRNEQFF
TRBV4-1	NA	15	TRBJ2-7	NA	TGCGCCAGCAGCCAAGATCCCGCGGGGTATAGCGAGCAGTACTTC	CASSQDPAGYSEQYF
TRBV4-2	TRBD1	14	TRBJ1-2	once	TGTGCCAACAGCCAAGGGGGCAAATCCCATGGCTACACCTTC	CANSQGGKSHGYTF
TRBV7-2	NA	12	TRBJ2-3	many	TGTGCCAGCAGCTCGATTTTGAGGAGGCAGTATTTT	CASSSILRRQYF
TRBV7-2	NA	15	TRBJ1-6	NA	TGTGCCAGCAGCAAGGGTCCCAGGGATATCTCACCCCTCCACTTT	CASSKGPRDISPLHF
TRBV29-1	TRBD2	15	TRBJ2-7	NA	TGCAGCGTTGAAACCGGGACTAGCGCCGTCTACGAGCAGTACTTC	CSVETGTSAVYEQYF
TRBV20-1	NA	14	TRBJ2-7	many	TGCAGTGCTAGATCACCGGCCCTCTCCTACGAGCAGTACTTC	CSARSPALSYEQYF
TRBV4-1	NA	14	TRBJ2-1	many	TGCGCCAGCAGCCACCCCGTTGCCAGTTATGAGCAGTTCTTC	CASSHPVASYEQFF
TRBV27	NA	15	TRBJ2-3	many	TGTGCCAGCAGTTTAAAGGGGGTAAATACAGATACGCAGTATTTT	CASSLKGVNTDTQYF
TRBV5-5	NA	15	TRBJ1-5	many	TGTGCCAGCAGCTTGGTCCCGGCGGGCAATCAGCCCCAGCATTTT	CASSLVPAGNQPQHF
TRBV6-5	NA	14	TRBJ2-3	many	TGTGCCAGCAGTTATACCGTTAAGGCAGATACGCAGTATTTT	CASSYTVKADTQYF
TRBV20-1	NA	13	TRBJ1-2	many	TGCAGTGCTAGTGAACAGCTCGCCTATGGCTACACCTTC	CSASEQLAYGYTF
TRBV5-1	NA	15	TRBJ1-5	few	TGCGCCAGCAGCCCCGGACCGCTTAGCAATCAGCCCCAGCATTTT	CASSPGPLSNQPQHF
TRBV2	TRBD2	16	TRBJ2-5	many	TGTGCCAGCAGTGAGTGGCTAGCGGGCTCTCAAGAGACCCAGTACTTC	CASSEWLAGSQETQYF
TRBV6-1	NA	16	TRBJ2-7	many	TGTGCCAGCGATATAGGGATACAGGTCCATATTTACGAGCAGTACTTC	CASDIGIQVHIYEQYF
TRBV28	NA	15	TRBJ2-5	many	TGTGCCAGCAGTTTATTGACACGGGCGGCGGAGACCCAGTACTTC	CASSLLTRAAETQYF
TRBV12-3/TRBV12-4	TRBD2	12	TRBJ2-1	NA	TGTGCCAGCAGTGGGACTAGCGATGAGCAGTTCTTC	CASSGTSDEQFF
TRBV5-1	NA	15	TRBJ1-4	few	TGCGCCAGCAGCTTTAATCAGCTGGCTAATGAAAAACTGTTTTTT	CASSFNQLANEKLFF
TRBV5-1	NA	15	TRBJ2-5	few	TGCGCCAGCAGCTTGGGCTTCACGGCCCAAGAGACCCAGTACTTC	CASSLGFTAQETQYF
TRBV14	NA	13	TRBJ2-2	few	TGTGCCAGCAGCCTCGACTTGGATGGGGAGCTGTTTTTT	CASSLDLDGELFF
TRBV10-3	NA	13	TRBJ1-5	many	TGTGCCATCACTCAAGGGGTGGATCAGCCCCAGCATTTT	CAITQGVDQPQHF
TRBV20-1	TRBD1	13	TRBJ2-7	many	TGCAGTGTTACAGGGGGCTTTACCTACGAGCAGTACTTC	CSVTGGFTYEQYF
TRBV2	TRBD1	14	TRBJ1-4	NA	TGTGCCAGCAGGATGACAGGGTACGGTGAAAAACTGTTTTTT	CASRMTGYGEKLFF
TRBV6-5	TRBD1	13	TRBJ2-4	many	TGTGCCAGCAGTTACCTGAGACAGGGAGCACAGTACTTC	CASSYLRQGAQYF
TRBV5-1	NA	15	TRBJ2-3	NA	TGCGCCAGCAGCTCAATACAGGGAGGCACAGATACGCAGTATTTT	CASSSIQGGTDTQYF
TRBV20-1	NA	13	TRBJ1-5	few	TGCAGTGCTAAACAGACGGCTGATCAGCCCCAGCATTTT	CSAKQTADQPQHF
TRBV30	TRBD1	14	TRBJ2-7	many	TGTGCCGGCGCCGAGGGACAGGACTCCTACGAGCAGTACTTC	CAGAEGQDSYEQYF
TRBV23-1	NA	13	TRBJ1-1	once	TGCGCCAGCAGTCAGTATCGGGAGTTTGAAGCTTTCTTT	CASSQYREFEAFF
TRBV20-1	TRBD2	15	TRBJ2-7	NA	TGCAGTGCTAGACCCCTACTAGCGGGCGAAGGCGAGCAGTACTTC	CSARPLLAGEGEQYF
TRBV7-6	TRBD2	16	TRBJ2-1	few	TGTGCCAGCAGCTTAGGTGCTAGCGGGGGTTACAATGAGCGGTTCTTC	CASSLGASGGYNERFF
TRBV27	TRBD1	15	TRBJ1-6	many	TGTGCCAGCAGTTTATACGGGACAGGGGGATCACCCCTCCACTTT	CASSLYGTGGSPLHF
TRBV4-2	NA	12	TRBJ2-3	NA	TGTGCCAGCAGCCCCCCACCGGGGCCAAAGTATTTT	CASSPPPGPKYF
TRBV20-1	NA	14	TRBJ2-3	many	TGCAGTGCTAGAGATTACTCGCTCACAGATACGCAGTATTTT	CSARDYSLTDTQYF
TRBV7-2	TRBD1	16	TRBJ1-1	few	TGTGCCAGCAGCTTACAGGGGGGGGGTTTCGGCACTGAAGCTTTCTTT	CASSLQGGGFGTEAFF
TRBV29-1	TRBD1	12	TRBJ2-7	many	TGCAGCGTACGGGACAGCTCCTACGAGCAGTACTTC	CSVRDSSYEQYF
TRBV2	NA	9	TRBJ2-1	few	TGTGCCAGCGATAATGAGCAGTTCTTC	CASDNEQFF
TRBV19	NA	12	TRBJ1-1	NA	TGTGCCAGCACCTGGACTGGGAAGGAAGCTTTCTTT	CASTWTGKEAFF
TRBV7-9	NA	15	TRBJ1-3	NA	TGTGCCAGCAGCTTAGGGGGGGGACTTCGAAACACCATATATTTT	CASSLGGGLRNTIYF
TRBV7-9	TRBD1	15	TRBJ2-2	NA	TGTGCCAGCTGCTCCGGGACAGGAAACACCGGGGAGCTGTTTTTT	CASCSGTGNTGELFF
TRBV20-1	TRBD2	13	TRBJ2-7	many	TGCAGTGCTAGAGGGGACTACTACGACGAGCAGTACTTC	CSARGDYYDEQYF
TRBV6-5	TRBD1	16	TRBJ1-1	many	TGTGCCAGCAGTTACCTTTCGACAGACAGGGTCGCTGAAGCTTTCTTT	CASSYLSTDRVAEAFF
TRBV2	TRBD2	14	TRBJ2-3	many	TGTGCCAGTCACGCCGAGCGGGACCGAGATACGCAGTATTTT	CASHAERDRDTQYF
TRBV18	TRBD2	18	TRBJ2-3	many	TGTGCCAGCTCCTCCAAGGCACTAGCGGGGGGGACCACAGATACGCAGTATTTT	CASSSKALAGGTTDTQYF
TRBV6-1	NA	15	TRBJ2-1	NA	TGTGCCAGCAGTGGTGGGGCCCGCTCCTACAGTGAGCAGTTCTTC	CASSGGARSYSEQFF
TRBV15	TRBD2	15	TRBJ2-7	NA	TGTGCCACCAGCAGAGACCCTAGCGGTACCTACGAGCAGTACTTC	CATSRDPSGTYEQYF
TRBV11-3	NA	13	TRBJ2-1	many	TGTGCCAGCAGATCCGGGTCCAACAATGAGCAGTTCTTC	CASRSGSNNEQFF
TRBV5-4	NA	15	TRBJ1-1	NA	TGTGCCAGCAGCAGCGGGCGGGGGGGGAACACTGAAGCTTTCTTT	CASSSGRGGNTEAFF
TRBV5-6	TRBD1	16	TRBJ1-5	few	TGTGCCAGCAGCCGTAGCCGGGACAGGGTCAATCAGCCCCAGCATTTT	CASSRSRDRVNQPQHF